This TCR beta chain was sequenced in a study of blood T cell repertoires in COVID-19. Per the original data handling: The assay estimated nucleated cells by amplifying reference gene primers. TCRdb's table, derived via immunoSEQ multiplex PCR, lists solely in-frame clones and lacks some. V and J calls and clone size are as listed in that table; D and trimming were resolved from the DNA. The table has about 250,000 clones, nearly 95% seen once. The ends lost 3 bases at V and 3 bases at J; junction bases unmatched: 3. CDR1 and CDR2 (germline): WSHSY, SAAADI. The CDR3 covers 14 residues. Source material: peripheral blood. The clonotype originates from a man aged 30 to 39 with COVID-19, enrolled during active disease. The chain uses TRBV10-2 and TRBJ2-5, with TRBD2 matching over 8 bases. CDR3 loop: CASSDPTSEETQYF. As DNA, the CDR3 is TGCGCCAGCAGTGACCCGACTAGCGAAGAGACCCAGTACTTC.